A selection of T cell receptor beta chains follows, all from one sample in a study of radiotherapy plus CTLA-4 blockade in lung cancer. Profiling relied on immunoSEQ multiplex PCR, and the TCRdb table lists in-frame clones only, not all of them. The sample includes about 78,000 clones, 86% seen only once; the top ten take about 2%. Sequences were derived from peripheral blood, sampled from a patient treated with radiotherapy plus ipilimumab. These receptors were taken from a human donor with non-small cell lung cancer who had a partial response to radiotherapy plus ipilimumab. The CDR3 runs from the conserved cysteine through the conserved F or W. The D gene is left open where the match is weak. For some rows the clone size is stated as once, few or many, or as a class when expanded; others skip it.

>TRBJ1-5|TRBV28|NA|NA|15
TGTGCCAGCAGTTATCCAGCGCGGGGTAATCAGCCCCAGCATTTT
CASSYPARGNQPQHF
>TRBJ2-2|TRBV4-1|NA|TRBD2|18
TGCGCCAGCAGCCCCTCCGTTAGCGGGAGGGCCGGCACCGGGGAGCTGTTTTTT
CASSPSVSGRAGTGELFF
>TRBJ1-1|TRBV19|few|NA|14
TGTGCCAGTAGACAGACAGCCCTGAACACTGAAGCTTTCTTT
CASRQTALNTEAFF
>TRBJ2-7|TRBV5-4|NA|NA|15
TGTGCCAGCAGCTTCTGGGAAGCGGGCTCCTACGAGCAGTACTTC
CASSFWEAGSYEQYF
>TRBJ1-5|TRBV28|NA|NA|14
TGTGCCAGCAGATCGGGACAACCCGATCAGCCCCAGCATTTT
CASRSGQPDQPQHF
>TRBJ1-2|TRBV30|NA|TRBD1|15
TGTGCCTGGAGGGGGACAGGGCGAACTCACTATGGCTACACCTTC
CAWRGTGRTHYGYTF
>TRBJ2-4|TRBV28|NA|NA|15
TGTGCCAGCAGTACAACGGGGAACGCCAAAAACATTCAGTACTTC
CASSTTGNAKNIQYF
>TRBJ1-3|TRBV5-1|NA|NA|13
TGCGCCAGCAGGGGAGAGAATGGAAACACCATATATTTT
CASRGENGNTIYF
>TRBJ2-6|TRBV12-5|NA|TRBD2|19
TGTGCTAGTGGTTTGTTTATGCCGGGAGGCGGCTCTGGGGCCAACGTCCTGACTTTC
CASGLFMPGGGSGANVLTF
>TRBJ1-2|TRBV9|NA|NA|17
TGTGCCAGCAGCGTAGGGAATCCATACCAGGGTGGTGATGGCTACACCTTC
CASSVGNPYQGGDGYTF
>TRBJ2-1|TRBV5-4|NA|TRBD2|16
TGTGCCAGCAGCTCGGGCAGCGGGAACTCCTACAATGAGCAGTTCTTC
CASSSGSGNSYNEQFF
>TRBJ2-3|TRBV6-5|NA|TRBD2|14
TGTGCCAGCAGCCTCATAGCGGGAGAATATACGCAGTATTTT
CASSLIAGEYTQYF
>TRBJ2-2|TRBV28|NA|NA|15
TGTGCCAGCAGTACCCCGGGAGAGGGCACCGGGGAGCTGTTTTTT
CASSTPGEGTGELFF
>TRBJ2-5|TRBV7-2|NA|NA|13
TGTGCCAGCAGCCTCTCCCCGGGGGAGACCCAGTACTTC
CASSLSPGETQYF
>TRBJ1-3|TRBV4-1|NA|NA|19
TGCGCCAGCAGCCAAGATCTTACAGGGAATCGTCGTCGCGGAAACACCATATATTTT
CASSQDLTGNRRRGNTIYF
>TRBJ1-1|TRBV28|NA|NA|12
TGTGCCAGCGCCCAGGGGTACACTGAAGCTTTCTTT
CASAQGYTEAFF
>TRBJ1-4|TRBV6-5|NA|NA|14
TGTGCCAGCGGGCTCTTGACAGGTTCTGAAAAACTGTTTTTT
CASGLLTGSEKLFF
>TRBJ2-4|TRBV19|NA|NA|12
TGTGCCAGTAGCCCCGCCGGGGACATTCAGTACTTC
CASSPAGDIQYF
>TRBJ2-7|TRBV7-2|NA|NA|16
TGTGCCAGCAGCTTAGCGAGTGGTACTAGCTCCTACGAGCAGTACTTC
CASSLASGTSSYEQYF
>TRBJ2-2|TRBV9|few|TRBD1|16
TGTGCCAGCAGCAGGCGACAGGGGGCGAACACCGGGGAGCTGTTTTTT
CASSRRQGANTGELFF
>TRBJ2-3|TRBV5-6|NA|NA|14
TGTGCCAGCAGCTTGGCAAACGCGGGGGATACGCAGTATTTT
CASSLANAGDTQYF
>TRBJ2-2|TRBV10-1|NA|NA|14
TGCGCCAGCAGTGGGGCAGCAAACACCGGGGAGCTGTTTTTT
CASSGAANTGELFF
>TRBJ1-1|TRBV11-2|NA|TRBD1|16
TGTGCCAGCAGCTCCCCGCAGGGGGCGCAGGACACTGAAGCTTTCTTT
CASSSPQGAQDTEAFF
>TRBJ2-7|TRBV28|NA|NA|16
TGTGCCAGCAGTTCACCAGGGACACCTACCTCCTACGAGCAGTACTTC
CASSSPGTPTSYEQYF
>TRBJ2-5|TRBV6-5|NA|NA|16
TGTGCCAGCAGTTACTCGACCTGGGAGGAACAAGAGACCCAGTACTTC
CASSYSTWEEQETQYF
>TRBJ2-1|TRBV5-1|NA|TRBD2|20
TGCGCCAGCAGCTTGGTAGGCCTAGCGGGAGGTGCCAGCTCCTACAATGAGCAGTTCTTC
CASSLVGLAGGASSYNEQFF
>TRBJ1-4|TRBV4-2|NA|NA|18
TGTGCCAGCAGCCCTTTTCCTAAATCCAGGGTCTCTAATGAAAAACTGTTTTTT
CASSPFPKSRVSNEKLFF
>TRBJ1-5|TRBV27|NA|TRBD1|15
TGTGCCAGCACCCCAGGGGGGCTTGGCAATCAGCCCCAGCATTTT
CASTPGGLGNQPQHF
>TRBJ2-1|TRBV6-1|NA|TRBD2|15
TGTGCCAGCACTAGGACTAGCGGGAGGCAAAATGAGCAGTTCTTC
CASTRTSGRQNEQFF
>TRBJ2-5|TRBV6-1|NA|TRBD2|15
TGTGCCAGCACGAGATTAGCGGGAGCCCAAGAGACCCAGTACTTC
CASTRLAGAQETQYF
>TRBJ2-1|TRBV9|NA|TRBD2|15
TGTGCCAGCAGCGGTGGGCGGGGGGGCTACAATGAGCAGTTCTTC
CASSGGRGGYNEQFF
>TRBJ1-5|TRBV6-1|NA|TRBD1|15
TGTGCCAGCAGGGCGGACAGGGTTACGAATCAGCCCCAGCATTTT
CASRADRVTNQPQHF
>TRBJ1-1|TRBV10-3|few|TRBD1|14
TGTGCCATCAGTGGACAGGGTCAGTACACTGAAGCTTTCTTT
CAISGQGQYTEAFF
>TRBJ2-3|TRBV9|NA|TRBD2|19
TGTGCCAGCAGCCCCGATGTGGCGGGAGGGTTAGGGGGCACAGATACGCAGTATTTT
CASSPDVAGGLGGTDTQYF
>TRBJ1-1|TRBV9|NA|TRBD1|13
TGTGCCAGCAGCCCACCCAACAGGGGAGAAGCTTTCTTT
CASSPPNRGEAFF
>TRBJ1-1|TRBV18|NA|NA|14
TGTGCCAGCTCACCACTGATCTCGGGTACTGAAGCTTTCTTT
CASSPLISGTEAFF
>TRBJ1-3|TRBV4-1|NA|NA|17
TGCGCCAGCAGCCACCCACGAAGCGAATCGAAAGGAAACACCATATATTTT
CASSHPRSESKGNTIYF
>TRBJ2-1|TRBV11-3|NA|TRBD2|15
TGTGCCAGCAGCGCCGGGACTAGGGCCTACAATGAGCAGTTCTTC
CASSAGTRAYNEQFF
>TRBJ2-5|TRBV28|NA|TRBD1|14
TGTGCCAGCAGTATCGGGACAGCACAAGAGACCCAGTACTTC
CASSIGTAQETQYF
>TRBJ2-1|TRBV7-2|once|TRBD2|15
TGTGCCAGCAGCCTTAGCGGGAGGGCAGGCAATGAGCAGTTCTTC
CASSLSGRAGNEQFF
>TRBJ2-2|TRBV6-1|NA|NA|14
TGTGCCAGCAGTAAGCGGGCGAACACCGGGGAGCTGTTTTTT
CASSKRANTGELFF
>TRBJ2-7|TRBV29-1|NA|NA|12
TGCAGCGTTGAGGACTACTCCTACGAGCAGTACTTC
CSVEDYSYEQYF
>TRBJ1-5|TRBV28|NA|NA|14
TGTGCCAGCAGTTTGAAGGGGTGGAATCAGCCCCAGCATTTT
CASSLKGWNQPQHF
>TRBJ2-7|TRBV5-1|NA|TRBD1|15
TGCGCCAGCAGCCCCCGGACAGGGGGGGGATACGAGCAGTACTTC
CASSPRTGGGYEQYF
>TRBJ2-1|TRBV5-1|NA|TRBD1|15
TGCGCCAGCAGCTGGGCAGGGGGCTCCTACAATGAGCAGTTCTTC
CASSWAGGSYNEQFF
>TRBJ2-5|TRBV7-9|NA|NA|14
TGTGCCAGCAGCTCGTTAGCGACCCGGGAGACCCAGTACTTC
CASSSLATRETQYF
>TRBJ1-2|TRBV6-5|NA|NA|15
TGTGCCAGCAGTTCGGGGAGGGGCCTTAACTATGGCTACACCTTC
CASSSGRGLNYGYTF
>TRBJ2-3|TRBV6-4|NA|TRBD2|17
TGTGCCAGCAAGGGTTGTTTCGGGACTAGCGGGAAAGATACGCAGTATTTT
CASKGCFGTSGKDTQYF
>TRBJ1-2|TRBV11-1|NA|NA|13
TGTGCCAGCAGCTTAGTGGCAGGATCTGGCTACACCTTC
CASSLVAGSGYTF
>TRBJ1-1|TRBV28|NA|NA|15
TGTGCCAGCACCTTACCCCGAGGGGGTAGCACTGAAGCTTTCTTT
CASTLPRGGSTEAFF
>TRBJ1-2|TRBV19|few|NA|12
TGTGCCAGTAGTATCGCGGCCGGGGGCTACACCTTC
CASSIAAGGYTF